This T cell receptor (beta chain) originates from a study of T cells after somatic rescue of genetic block (dated by TCRdb to 2018 to 2021). Concerning the study at large: What the study looked at was long-term robustness, specifically in a T-cell system that came about through somatic rescue of a genetic block in T-cell development.

Inclusive of the bounding cysteine and phenylalanine, the CDR3 is 16 residues long. The CDR3 DNA has 48 bases and is translated from base 1. V trim: 4 bases; J trim: 0 bases; unmatched bases: 7. According to the germline V gene, CDR1 reads SGDLS and CDR2 reads YYNGEE. Library method: the immunoSEQ multiplex PCR assay. Here the immuneACCESS table is served through TCRdb, limited to in-frame sequences with V and J called. Missing clones are a known gap in these copies; in checked studies unresolved V genes cover under half, and the rest lacks a known reason. In all, the sample holds about 6,800 clones, and around 80% of those were seen once. The ten top clones hold roughly 26% of the sample. Worth noting for this clone: Its antigen is unknown. The sample holds no much larger clone one base away, and base qualities are not on file.

The sequenced sample consisted of peripheral blood mononuclear cells (PBMCs). The clonotype was recovered from a boy aged 5-17 years. The rearrangement combines TRBV9 with TRBJ1-3; the central 7 bases match TRBD1. The CDR3 protein sequence reads: CASSLDRSSSGNTIYF. The nucleotide sequence reads as follows: TGTGCCAGCAGCCTGGACAGGTCGAGCTCTGGAAACACCATATATTTT.